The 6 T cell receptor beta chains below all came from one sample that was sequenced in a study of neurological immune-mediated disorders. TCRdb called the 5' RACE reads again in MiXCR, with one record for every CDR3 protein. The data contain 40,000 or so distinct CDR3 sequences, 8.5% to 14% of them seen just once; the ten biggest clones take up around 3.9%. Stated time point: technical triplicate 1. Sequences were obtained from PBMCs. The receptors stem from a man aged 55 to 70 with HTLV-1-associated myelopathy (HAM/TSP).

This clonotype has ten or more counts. The CDR3 DNA reads TGTGCCAGCAGTCAACTAGCGTCCCTTGACGAGCAGTACTTC. Protein sequence: CASSQLASLDEQYF. V usage is TRBV6-1 and J usage is TRBJ2-7; TRBD2 matches at 7 bases. J gave up 5 bases and V 5 bases, and 9 bases lay outside the gene matches. CDR1 and CDR2 (germline): MNHNS, SASEGT. The CDR3 length is 14 residues.

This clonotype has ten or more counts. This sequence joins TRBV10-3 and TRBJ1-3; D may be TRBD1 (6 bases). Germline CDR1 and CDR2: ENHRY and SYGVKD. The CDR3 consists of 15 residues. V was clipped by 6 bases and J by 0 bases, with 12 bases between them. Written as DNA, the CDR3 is TGTGCCATCAGGATACAGGGACCCTCTGGAAACACCATATATTTT. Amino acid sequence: CAIRIQGPSGNTIYF.

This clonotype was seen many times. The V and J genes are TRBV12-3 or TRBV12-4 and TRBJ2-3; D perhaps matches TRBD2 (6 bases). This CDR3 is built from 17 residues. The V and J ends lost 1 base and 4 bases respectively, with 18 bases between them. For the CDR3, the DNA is TGTGCCAGCAGTTTAGTCCCACGGGGCGGAGGGCCAGATACGCAGTATTTT. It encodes CASSLVPRGGGPDTQYF.

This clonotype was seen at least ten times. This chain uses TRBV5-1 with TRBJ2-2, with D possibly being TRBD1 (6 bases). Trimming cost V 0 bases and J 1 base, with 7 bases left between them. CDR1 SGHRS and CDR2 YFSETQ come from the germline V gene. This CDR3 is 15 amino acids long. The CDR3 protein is CASSLGQENTGELFF. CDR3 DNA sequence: TGCGCCAGCAGCTTGGGACAGGAGAACACCGGGGAGCTGTTTTTT.

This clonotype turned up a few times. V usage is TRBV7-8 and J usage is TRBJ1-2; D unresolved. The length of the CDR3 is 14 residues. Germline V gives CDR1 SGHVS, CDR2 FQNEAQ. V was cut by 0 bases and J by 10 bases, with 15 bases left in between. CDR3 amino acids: CASSLANADGFYTF. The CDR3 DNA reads TGTGCCAGCAGCTTAGCAAACGCCGATGGCTTCTACACCTTC.

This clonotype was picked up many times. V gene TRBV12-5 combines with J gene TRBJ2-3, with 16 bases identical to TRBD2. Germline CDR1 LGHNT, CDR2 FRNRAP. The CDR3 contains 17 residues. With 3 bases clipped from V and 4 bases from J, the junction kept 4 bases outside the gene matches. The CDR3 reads CASGFFGTSGRADTQYF. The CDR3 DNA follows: TGTGCTAGTGGTTTCTTCGGGACTAGCGGGAGGGCAGATACGCAGTATTTT. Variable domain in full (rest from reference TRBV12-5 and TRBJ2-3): DARVTQTPRHKVTEMGQEVTMRCQPILGHNTVFWYRQTMMQGLELLAYFRNRAPLDDSGMPKDRFSAEMPDATLATLKIQPSEPRDSAVYFCASGFFGTSGRADTQYFGPGTRLTVL.